Listed below are T cell receptor beta chains from one sample, sequenced in a study of STAT3 mutations in large granular lymphocyte leukemia. The assay was immunoSEQ multiplex PCR, and TCRdb's table has in-frame clones only and misses some. This sample has approximately 10,000 clones, with around 90% found just once. Source material: peripheral blood mononuclear cells. The receptor source for this set is a man aged 55 to 70 with T-cell large granular lymphocyte leukemia. Some clones in this sample may be carry-over from other donors' samples. The CDR3 runs from the conserved cysteine through the conserved F or W. Each record gives: J gene, V gene, CDR3 protein.

J: TRBJ2-7; V: TRBV7-9; CDR3: CASSFSGAYEQYF
J: TRBJ2-7; V: TRBV10-2; CDR3: CASSESENEQYF
J: TRBJ2-7; V: TRBV6-5; CDR3: CASTDLTGQSYEQYF
J: TRBJ2-7; V: TRBV5-1; CDR3: CASSSQLSSYEQYF
J: TRBJ1-2; V: TRBV7-6; CDR3: CASTTDKGGGYTF
J: TRBJ2-7; V: TRBV7-2; CDR3: CASSLKAGPTPEQYF
J: TRBJ2-3; V: TRBV7-9; CDR3: CASGGGQGRTDTQYF
J: TRBJ2-3; V: TRBV18; CDR3: CASSRDSTDTQYF
J: TRBJ2-1; V: TRBV5-1; CDR3: CASSLGPANNEQFF
J: TRBJ2-7; V: TRBV10-2; CDR3: CASIDLGQGTSYEQYF
J: TRBJ2-3; V: TRBV14; CDR3: CASSQMGSFADTQYF
J: TRBJ2-1; V: TRBV19; CDR3: CASSTSGTGGWYEQFF
J: TRBJ2-7; V: TRBV6-5; CDR3: CASSPPGLGSGEQYF
J: TRBJ2-7; V: TRBV18; CDR3: CASSPGGGPYEQYF
J: TRBJ2-1; V: TRBV29-1; CDR3: CSVEDRYRYNEQFF
J: TRBJ2-1; V: TRBV5-1; CDR3: CASSGVPRDRPPVSYNEQFF
J: TRBJ2-3; V: TRBV7-9; CDR3: CASKDTQYF
J: TRBJ2-5; V: TRBV5-6; CDR3: CASSWATRQETQYF
J: TRBJ2-1; V: TRBV5-1; CDR3: CASSLATVQRGSYNEQFF
J: TRBJ1-1; V: TRBV11-2; CDR3: CASSFPPRTGFTEAFF
J: TRBJ1-1; V: TRBV30; CDR3: CAWSTGVQNTEAFF
J: TRBJ1-1; V: TRBV29-1; CDR3: CSATGQWGTEAFF
J: TRBJ2-5; V: TRBV11-2; CDR3: CASSLDGWGETQYF
J: TRBJ1-5; V: TRBV19; CDR3: CASTDRGSTRQPQHF
J: TRBJ2-5; V: TRBV10-1; CDR3: CASSLDSQETQYF
J: TRBJ2-7; V: TRBV11-2; CDR3: CASSLVAGEYGEQYF
J: TRBJ1-2; V: TRBV15; CDR3: CATSRDRGTGLFGGYTF
J: TRBJ2-5; V: TRBV28; CDR3: CASKQGASRTQYF
J: TRBJ1-2; V: TRBV6-5; CDR3: CASSADSYGYTF